A selection of T cell receptor beta chains follows, all from one sample in a study of shared clonotypes between healthy human individuals. The protocol was immunoSEQ multiplex PCR, while the TCRdb copy is restricted to in-frame clones and leaves out a portion. Here the sample spans under 300,000 clones, about 69% being singletons. The material sequenced was memory CD4+ T cells sorted from blood. These receptors were obtained from a man aged 25 to 45 in good health. The CDR3 runs from the conserved cysteine through the conserved F or W. D genes are given only for firm matches. Clone size is shown for a subset of rows, as once, few, many or a class of expanded clone.

j_gene	abundance	d_gene	v_gene	CDR3aa	CDR3nt
TRBJ2-7	.	.	TRBV7-3	CASSLGGGEQYF	TGTGCCAGCAGCTTAGGAGGAGGGGAGCAGTACTTC
TRBJ2-7	.	.	TRBV5-1	CASSLPGVEQYF	TGCGCCAGCAGCTTACCAGGGGTCGAGCAGTACTTC
TRBJ2-7	.	TRBD2	TRBV2	CASTLIAGYEQYF	TGTGCCAGCACCCTAATAGCGGGCTACGAGCAGTACTTC
TRBJ2-7	.	TRBD1	TRBV4-1	CASSQDPGTGPGEQYF	TGCGCCAGCAGCCAAGATCCCGGGACAGGGCCGGGCGAGCAGTACTTC
TRBJ2-3	.	.	TRBV5-1	CASSFSVDTQYF	TGCGCCAGCAGCTTCTCTGTGGATACGCAGTATTTT
TRBJ2-5	.	.	TRBV11-2	CASSSRDAETQYF	TGTGCCAGCAGCTCTAGGGACGCGGAGACCCAGTACTTC
TRBJ1-4	few	.	TRBV2	CASSEIPDPKKLFF	TGTGCCAGCAGTGAAATCCCAGACCCAAAAAAACTGTTTTTT
TRBJ2-7	many	.	TRBV7-8	CATSHAYEQYF	TGTGCCACCTCTCACGCCTACGAGCAGTACTTC
TRBJ1-1	few	.	TRBV14	CASSQVTGPNTEAFF	TGTGCCAGCAGCCAAGTTACAGGGCCCAACACTGAAGCTTTCTTT
TRBJ2-1	.	TRBD2	TRBV7-9	CASGTGTSGRNEQFF	TGTGCCAGCGGGACCGGGACTAGCGGACGCAATGAGCAGTTCTTC
TRBJ2-5	.	.	TRBV5-4	CASSFLGDQETQYF	TGTGCCAGCAGCTTCCTCGGGGACCAAGAGACCCAGTACTTC
TRBJ1-5	many	.	TRBV4-1	CASSQADSGNQPQHF	TGCGCCAGCAGCCAAGCCGACAGCGGCAATCAGCCCCAGCATTTT
TRBJ2-3	once	.	TRBV7-9	CASSINPGPTDTQYF	TGTGCCAGCAGCATAAACCCAGGGCCTACAGATACGCAGTATTTT
TRBJ2-1	many	TRBD1	TRBV10-1	CASRRDRAGDEQFF	TGCGCCAGCAGAAGGGACAGGGCAGGAGATGAGCAGTTCTTC
TRBJ2-7	.	.	TRBV5-4	CASSLAGVSEQYF	TGTGCCAGCAGCTTGGCCGGGGTTAGCGAGCAGTACTTC
TRBJ2-3	.	.	TRBV5-1	CASSVVDTDTQYF	TGCGCCAGCAGCGTGGTGGACACAGATACGCAGTATTTT
TRBJ1-5	.	.	TRBV7-2	CASSFLSGLNQPQHF	TGTGCCAGCAGCTTCCTATCGGGACTAAATCAGCCCCAGCATTTT
TRBJ2-5	many	.	TRBV6-6	CASSRHPETQYF	TGTGCCAGCAGTCGACATCCGGAGACCCAGTACTTC
TRBJ2-3	.	TRBD2	TRBV28	CASSLGAGGGTDTQYF	TGTGCCAGCAGTTTGGGAGCGGGAGGGGGCACAGATACGCAGTATTTT
TRBJ2-7	.	.	TRBV11-1	CASSPNSGTVTYEQYF	TGTGCCAGCAGCCCGAATTCCGGGACGGTAACCTACGAGCAGTACTTC
TRBJ2-7	.	.	TRBV6-1	CAIRADGSSYEQYF	TGTGCCATCAGGGCGGACGGGAGCTCCTACGAGCAGTACTTC
TRBJ1-1	once	.	TRBV6-1	CASSDNYLAFF	TGTGCCAGCAGTGATAATTATTTGGCTTTCTTT
TRBJ2-4	once	.	TRBV10-3	CAISEGPSGGLAKNIQYF	TGTGCCATCAGTGAGGGGCCAAGCGGTGGCCTAGCCAAAAACATTCAGTACTTC
TRBJ2-2	.	TRBD1	TRBV5-1	CASSLQVTGVSGELFF	TGCGCCAGCAGCTTGCAAGTGACAGGGGTATCCGGGGAGCTGTTTTTT
TRBJ1-1	many	.	TRBV5-1	CASSSLQIGTEAFF	TGCGCCAGCAGCTCACTTCAAATCGGAACTGAAGCTTTCTTT
TRBJ2-2	.	.	TRBV19	CASRGAVNTGELFF	TGTGCCAGTAGGGGTGCGGTGAACACCGGGGAGCTGTTTTTT
TRBJ2-3	few	.	TRBV19	CASSIEGGDTQYF	TGTGCCAGTAGTATAGAGGGGGGAGATACGCAGTATTTT
TRBJ2-2	.	TRBD1	TRBV12-5	CASGTGYTGELFF	TGTGCTAGTGGGACAGGGTACACCGGGGAGCTGTTTTTT
TRBJ2-2	few	.	TRBV6-1	CAVLPDMNTGELFF	TGTGCGGTTTTACCGGACATGAACACCGGGGAGCTGTTTTTT
TRBJ2-2	few	.	TRBV18	CASSAGVWTGELFF	TGTGCCAGCTCGGCAGGGGTATGGACCGGGGAGCTGTTTTTT
TRBJ1-1	many	TRBD1	TRBV5-1	CASSLERIPGGAFF	TGCGCCAGCAGCTTGGAGAGAATACCAGGGGGAGCTTTCTTT
TRBJ1-5	.	.	TRBV6-6	CASSSETGYQPQHF	TGTGCCAGCAGCTCCGAGACAGGTTATCAGCCCCAGCATTTT
TRBJ2-7	few	.	TRBV13	CASSDHGGGYEQYF	TGTGCCAGCAGCGACCACGGGGGCGGCTACGAGCAGTACTTC
TRBJ2-7	.	.	TRBV27	CASARGGSYEQYF	TGTGCCAGCGCCAGGGGCGGGTCCTACGAGCAGTACTTC
TRBJ2-1	.	.	TRBV7-3	CASSLASASYNEQFF	TGTGCCAGCAGCTTAGCTAGCGCGTCCTACAATGAGCAGTTCTTC
TRBJ2-1	many	TRBD2	TRBV7-6	CASSQGLAFDNEQFF	TGTGCCAGCAGCCAGGGACTAGCATTTGACAATGAGCAGTTCTTC
TRBJ1-3	.	.	TRBV10-1	CASRDRYSGNTIYF	TGCGCCAGCAGGGACCGATACTCTGGAAACACCATATATTTT
TRBJ2-7	.	TRBD2	TRBV5-1	CASSDIRSGGEEQYF	TGCGCCAGCAGCGACATTCGCAGCGGGGGGGAGGAGCAGTACTTC
TRBJ1-4	few	TRBD1	TRBV11-2	CASSVRGLTNEKLFF	TGTGCCAGCAGCGTCAGGGGGCTAACTAATGAAAAACTGTTTTTT
TRBJ1-4	.	TRBD1	TRBV25-1	CASSESGTAQNEKLFF	TGTGCCAGCAGTGAATCAGGGACAGCCCAGAATGAAAAACTGTTTTTT
TRBJ2-1	.	TRBD2	TRBV2	CASSDRGSGRRSNEQFF	TGTGCCAGCAGTGATCGGGGTAGCGGGAGGAGGTCCAATGAGCAGTTCTTC
TRBJ2-1	.	.	TRBV7-6	CASSFRSRLGALNEQFF	TGTGCCAGCAGCTTTAGGTCTAGGCTAGGGGCCTTGAATGAGCAGTTCTTC